The 12 T cell receptor beta chains below all came from one sample that was sequenced in a study of prognosis after radiotherapy for stage I lung cancer. Amplification of TCR beta CDR3 from genomic DNA used two-round multiplex PCR. Primers were specific to each TRBV and TRBJ gene in first-round PCR. TCRdb re-called the multiplex PCR reads with MiXCR, one entry per CDR3 protein. The table lists about 17,000 distinct CDR3 sequences, around 15% of them singletons. The specimen was PBMCs, collected before or after stereotactic body radiation therapy (not recorded which). Receptor source: a donor aged 50 or older with non-small cell lung cancer.

The table lists this clonotype with many counts. The chain uses TRBV5-5 and TRBJ1-5; D gene unclear. Per the germline V gene, CDR1 is SGHKS and CDR2 is YYEKEE (reference sequence). The V end lost 1 base, the J end lost 1 base, and 12 bases lay between the germline ends. The CDR3 runs 16 residues. CDR3 DNA: TGTGCCAGCAGCTTGTCATTGGGGAACAGCAATCAGCCCCAGCATTTT. Translated: CASSLSLGNSNQPQHF. Based on the CDR3 plus reference TRBV5-5 and TRBJ1-5, the full variable domain is DAGVTQSPTHLIKTRGQQVTLRCSPISGHKSVSWYQQVLGQGPQFIFQYYEKEERGRGNFPDRFSARQFPNYSSELNVNALLLGDSALYLCASSLSLGNSNQPQHFGDGTRLSIL.

This clonotype came up many times. The chain combines TRBV6-2 or TRBV6-3 with TRBJ2-3, with 8 bases lining up with TRBD1. Germline lookup yields CDR1 MNHEY and CDR2 SVGEGT. CDR3 length: 17 amino acids. V lost 4 bases, J lost 1 base, and 10 bases stayed unmatched. CDR3 sequence (DNA): TGTGCCAGCAGTTCCTTCTCGGCGGGACAGGGCACAGATACGCAGTATTTT. Protein product: CASSSFSAGQGTDTQYF.

Regarding this clonotype: It is likely a read error: a sequence one base away is far more abundant. The chain uses TRBV13 and TRBJ2-3; maybe TRBD1 (7 bases). CDR3 length: 17 residues. The germline CDR1 and CDR2 sequences are PRHDT and FYEKMQ (reference sequence). Trimming took 5 bases from V and 2 from J, leaving 20 bases between them. For the CDR3, the DNA is TGTGCCAGCAGCGTAGTTGGAGGGGGCGAGCACACAGATACGCAGTATTTT. Translating gives CASSVVGGGEHTDTQYF.

Many counts were recorded for this clonotype. V and J are TRBV7-2 and TRBJ1-2; D perhaps matches TRBD1 (6 bases). Per the germline V gene, CDR1 is SGHTA and CDR2 is FQGNSA. The CDR3 is 13 amino acids. The CDR3 bases are TGTGCATTCGGACCGGGGGGCGGAAATGGCTACACCTTC. Its translation: CAFGPGGGNGYTF.

This clonotype has a count of ten or more. The V gene is TRBV6-1, the J gene TRBJ1-2; 10 bases agree with TRBD1. Looked up from germline, CDR1 is MNHNS and CDR2 is SASEGT. Losses at the gene ends were 8 bases for V and 4 bases for J; bases not matched to a gene: 7. The CDR3 extends over 14 amino acids. CDR3 DNA sequence: TGTGCCAGCTTTGGGACAGGGGACTTCTATGGCTACACCTTC. Amino acid sequence: CASFGTGDFYGYTF.

This clonotype was detected ten times or more. The chain uses TRBV27 and TRBJ1-1; TRBD1 matches at 7 bases. Germline CDR1 and CDR2: MNHEY and SMNVEV (reference sequence). This CDR3 is built from 13 residues. Trimming cost V 4 bases and J 4 bases; bases outside gene matches: 3. The CDR3 DNA reads as TGTGCCAGCAGTTACGGGACAGTCACTGAAGCTTTCTTT. It is translated as CASSYGTVTEAFF.

The gene calls are TRBV7-6 and TRBJ2-5, with 14 positions matching TRBD2. CDR1 and CDR2 (germline): SGHVS, FNYEAQ. This CDR3 spans 16 amino acids. J was trimmed by 1 base and V by 5 bases; bases with no gene match: 3. The CDR3 nucleotides read TGTGCCAGCAGCGCAGGGACTAGCGGGGGCCAAGAGACCCAGTACTTC. This gives the protein CASSAGTSGGQETQYF.

This clonotype was detected ten times or more. The rearrangement uses TRBV9 and TRBJ2-7, with 8 bases fitting TRBD2. The CDR3 is 15 residues long. Germline V gene data show CDR1 as SGDLS and CDR2 as YYNGEE. Germline trimming cut 1 base from V and 0 bases from J; bases unmatched to any gene: 3. CDR3 nucleotides: TGTGCCAGCAGCGTACTAGCGGGCACCTCCTACGAGCAGTACTTC. Translated: CASSVLAGTSYEQYF.

The sample holds many counts of this clonotype. Written as DNA, the CDR3 is TGCAGTGCTAGGAAGGACACCTACGAGCAGTACGTC. It codes for CSARKDTYEQYV. The J gene is TRBJ2-7, the V gene TRBV20-1; perhaps TRBD1 as D (5 bases). The CDR3 contains 12 residues. CDR1 and CDR2 from the germline V gene are DFQATT and SNEGSKA (reference sequence). V shed 3 bases and J shed 2 bases, with 8 bases lying between them.

This clonotype occurred many times. The chain combines TRBV27 with TRBJ2-1; 8 bases fit TRBD2. The CDR3 sequence is 15 residues long. V dropped 7 bases and J dropped 7; count of bases not matched to a gene: 12. Germline V lookup: CDR1 MNHEY, CDR2 SMNVEV (reference sequence). The CDR3 is CASTLTGGMSNEQFF. CDR3 in DNA: TGTGCCAGCACCCTTACGGGGGGGATGTCTAATGAGCAGTTCTTC.

This clonotype occurred many times. V gene TRBV6-1 combines with J gene TRBJ2-7, with 9 bases matching TRBD2. V was pared by 5 bases and J by 7 bases, with 9 bases of the junction left unmatched. The germline CDR1 and CDR2 sequences are MNHNS and SASEGT. There are 14 residues in the CDR3. CDR3 nucleotide sequence: TGTGCCAGCAGTCCCCTAGCGGGACAAGCTGAGCAGTACTTC. Its protein product is CASSPLAGQAEQYF.

Worth noting for this clonotype: A much larger clone sits a single nucleotide away, making a read error possible. The chain employs TRBV6-4 and TRBJ1-1; D unresolved. Trimming cost V 3 bases and J 4 bases, with 9 bases left between them. This CDR3 region has 13 residues. CDR1 and CDR2 from the germline V gene are MRHNA and SNTAGT. The chain's CDR3 is CASSETRATEAFF. CDR3 nucleotide sequence: TGTGCCAGCAGTGAGACAAGGGCCACTGAAGCTTTCTTT.